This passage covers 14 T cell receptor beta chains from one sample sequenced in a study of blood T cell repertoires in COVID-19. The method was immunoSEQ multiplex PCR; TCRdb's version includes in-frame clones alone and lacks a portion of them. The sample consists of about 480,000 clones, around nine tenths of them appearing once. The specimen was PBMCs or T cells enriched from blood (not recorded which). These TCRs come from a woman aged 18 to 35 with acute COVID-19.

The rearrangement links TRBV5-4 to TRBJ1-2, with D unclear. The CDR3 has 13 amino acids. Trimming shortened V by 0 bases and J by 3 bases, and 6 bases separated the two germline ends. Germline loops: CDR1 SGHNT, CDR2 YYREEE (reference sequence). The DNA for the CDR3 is TGTGCCAGCAGCTTGGACGGTTACTATGGCTACACCTTC. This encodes CASSLDGYYGYTF.

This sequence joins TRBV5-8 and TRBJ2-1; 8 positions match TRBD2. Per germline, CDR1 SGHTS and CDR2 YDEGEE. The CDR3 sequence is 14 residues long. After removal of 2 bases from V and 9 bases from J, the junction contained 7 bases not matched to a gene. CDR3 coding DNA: TGTGCCAGCAGCTTAAGAGCGGGAGCGGGTGAGCAGTTCTTC. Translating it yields CASSLRAGAGEQFF.

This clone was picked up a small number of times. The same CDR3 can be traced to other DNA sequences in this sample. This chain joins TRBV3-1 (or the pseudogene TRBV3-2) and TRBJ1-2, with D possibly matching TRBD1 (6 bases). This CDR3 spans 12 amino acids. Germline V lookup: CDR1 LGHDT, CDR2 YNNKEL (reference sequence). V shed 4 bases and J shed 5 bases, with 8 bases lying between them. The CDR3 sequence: CASSPGQYGYTF. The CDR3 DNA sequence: TGTGCCAGCAGCCCTGGACAGTATGGCTACACCTTC.

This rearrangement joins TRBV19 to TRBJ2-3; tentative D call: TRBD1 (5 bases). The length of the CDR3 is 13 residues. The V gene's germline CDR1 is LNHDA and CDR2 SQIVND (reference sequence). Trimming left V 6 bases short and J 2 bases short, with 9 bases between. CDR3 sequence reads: CASSKQATDTQYF. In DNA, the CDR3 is TGTGCCAGTAGCAAACAGGCCACAGATACGCAGTATTTT.

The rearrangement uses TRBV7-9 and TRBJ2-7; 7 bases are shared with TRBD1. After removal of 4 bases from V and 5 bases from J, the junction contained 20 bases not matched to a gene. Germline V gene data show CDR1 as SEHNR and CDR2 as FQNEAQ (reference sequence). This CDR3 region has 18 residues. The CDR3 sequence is CASSSDISARGRIHEQYF. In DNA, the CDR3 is TGTGCCAGCAGCTCGGACATTAGTGCCAGGGGGAGAATCCACGAGCAGTACTTC. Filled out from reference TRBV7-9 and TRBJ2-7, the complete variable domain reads DTGVSQNPRHKITKRGQNVTFRCDPISEHNRLYWYRQTLGQGPEFLTYFQNEAQLEKSRLLSDRFSAERPKGSFSTLEIQRTEQGDSAMYLCASSSDISARGRIHEQYFGPGTRLTVT.

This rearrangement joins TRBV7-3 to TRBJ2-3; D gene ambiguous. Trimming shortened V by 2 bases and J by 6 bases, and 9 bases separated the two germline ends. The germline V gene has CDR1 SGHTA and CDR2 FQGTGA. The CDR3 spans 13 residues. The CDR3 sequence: CASSLSLEDTQYF. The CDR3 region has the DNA TGTGCCAGCAGCTTATCCTTAGAGGATACGCAGTATTTT.

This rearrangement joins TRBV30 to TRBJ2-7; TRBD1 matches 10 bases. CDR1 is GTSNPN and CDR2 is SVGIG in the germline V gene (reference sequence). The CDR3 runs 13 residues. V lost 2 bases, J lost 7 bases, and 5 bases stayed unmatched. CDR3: CAWSPDRGQEQYF. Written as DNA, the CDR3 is TGTGCCTGGAGTCCCGACAGGGGGCAGGAGCAGTACTTC.

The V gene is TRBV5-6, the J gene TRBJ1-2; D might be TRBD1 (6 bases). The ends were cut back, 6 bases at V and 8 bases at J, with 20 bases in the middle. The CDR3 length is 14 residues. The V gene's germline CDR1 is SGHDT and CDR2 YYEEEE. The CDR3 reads CASTPLMGASGYTF. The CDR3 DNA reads TGTGCCAGCACCCCCCTGATGGGGGCAAGCGGCTACACCTTC.

The CDR3 sequence: CASSYVAGTHEQYF. CDR3 coding DNA: TGTGCCAGCAGTTATGTAGCGGGAACCCACGAGCAGTACTTC. The J gene is TRBJ2-7, the V gene TRBV6-6; 8 bases are a match to TRBD2. The CDR3 is made up of 14 amino acids. V gave up 3 bases and J gave up 5 bases; unmatched junction bases: 6. CDR1 is MNHNY, CDR2 SVGAGI, per germline (reference sequence).

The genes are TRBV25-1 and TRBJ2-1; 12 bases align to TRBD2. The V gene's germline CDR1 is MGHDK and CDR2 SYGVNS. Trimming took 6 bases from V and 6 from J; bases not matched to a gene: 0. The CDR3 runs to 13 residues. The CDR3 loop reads CASRGLAGNEQFF. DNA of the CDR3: TGTGCCAGCAGGGGACTAGCGGGCAATGAGCAGTTCTTC.

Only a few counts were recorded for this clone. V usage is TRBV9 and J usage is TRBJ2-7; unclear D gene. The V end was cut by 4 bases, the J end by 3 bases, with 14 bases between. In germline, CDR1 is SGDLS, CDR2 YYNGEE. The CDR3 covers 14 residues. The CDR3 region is CASSPGTRVYEQYF. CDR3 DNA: TGTGCCAGCAGCCCAGGAACCCGCGTCTACGAGCAGTACTTC.

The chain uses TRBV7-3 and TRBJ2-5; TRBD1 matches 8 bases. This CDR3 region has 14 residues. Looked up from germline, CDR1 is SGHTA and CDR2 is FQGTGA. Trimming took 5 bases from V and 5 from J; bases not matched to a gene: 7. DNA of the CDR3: TGTGCCAGCAGCACCGAGACAGGGGACGAGACCCAGTACTTC. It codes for CASSTETGDETQYF.

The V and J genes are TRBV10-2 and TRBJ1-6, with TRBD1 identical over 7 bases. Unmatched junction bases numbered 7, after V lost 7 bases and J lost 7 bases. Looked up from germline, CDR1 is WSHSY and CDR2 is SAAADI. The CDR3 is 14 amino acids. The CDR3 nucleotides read TGCGCCAGCAATCCAGGACAGGTGAATTCACCCCTCCACTTT. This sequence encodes CASNPGQVNSPLHF.

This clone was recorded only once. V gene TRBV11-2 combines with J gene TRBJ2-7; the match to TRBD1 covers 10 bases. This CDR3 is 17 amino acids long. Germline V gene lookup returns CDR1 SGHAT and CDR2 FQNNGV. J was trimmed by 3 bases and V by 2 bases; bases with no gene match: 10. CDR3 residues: CASSLIAPGQGIYEQYF. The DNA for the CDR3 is TGTGCCAGCAGCTTAATAGCCCCGGGACAGGGGATCTACGAGCAGTACTTC.